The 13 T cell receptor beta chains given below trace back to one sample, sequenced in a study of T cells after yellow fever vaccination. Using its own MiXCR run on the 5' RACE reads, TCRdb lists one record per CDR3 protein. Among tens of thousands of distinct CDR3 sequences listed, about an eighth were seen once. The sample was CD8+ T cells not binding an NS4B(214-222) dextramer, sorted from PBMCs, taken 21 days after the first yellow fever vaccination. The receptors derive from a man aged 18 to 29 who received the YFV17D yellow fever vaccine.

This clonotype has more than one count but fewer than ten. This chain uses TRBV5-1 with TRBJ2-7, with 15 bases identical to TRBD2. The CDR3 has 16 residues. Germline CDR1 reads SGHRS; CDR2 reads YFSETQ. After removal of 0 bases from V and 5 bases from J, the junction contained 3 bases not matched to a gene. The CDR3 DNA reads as TGCGCCAGCAGCTTGGGGACTAGCGGGGGGGCGGACGAGCAGTACTTC. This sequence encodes CASSLGTSGGADEQYF.

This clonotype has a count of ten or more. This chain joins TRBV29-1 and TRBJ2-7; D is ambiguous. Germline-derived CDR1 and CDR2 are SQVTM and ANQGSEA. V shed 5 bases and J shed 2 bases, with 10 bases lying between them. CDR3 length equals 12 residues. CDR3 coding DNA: TGCAGCGTTCGAACAGATACCTACGAGCAGTACTTC. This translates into CSVRTDTYEQYF.

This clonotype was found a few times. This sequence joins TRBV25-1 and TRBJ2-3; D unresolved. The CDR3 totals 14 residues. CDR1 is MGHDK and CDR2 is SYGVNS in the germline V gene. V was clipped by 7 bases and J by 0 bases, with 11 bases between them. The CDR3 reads CASTLGGSTDTQYF. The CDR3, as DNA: TGTGCCAGCACCCTGGGCGGAAGCACAGATACGCAGTATTTT.

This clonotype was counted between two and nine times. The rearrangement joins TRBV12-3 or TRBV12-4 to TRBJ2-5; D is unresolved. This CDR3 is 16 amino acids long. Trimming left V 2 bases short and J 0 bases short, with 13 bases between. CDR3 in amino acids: CASSLRAGPYQETQYF. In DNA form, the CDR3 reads TGTGCCAGCAGTTTAAGGGCTGGGCCTTACCAAGAGACCCAGTACTTC.

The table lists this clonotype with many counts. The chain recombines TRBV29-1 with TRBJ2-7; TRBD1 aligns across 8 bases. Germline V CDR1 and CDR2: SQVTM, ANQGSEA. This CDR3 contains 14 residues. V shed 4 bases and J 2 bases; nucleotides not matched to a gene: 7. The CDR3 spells CSVVIGTGTYEQYF. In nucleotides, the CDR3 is TGCAGCGTTGTTATCGGGACAGGAACCTACGAGCAGTACTTC.

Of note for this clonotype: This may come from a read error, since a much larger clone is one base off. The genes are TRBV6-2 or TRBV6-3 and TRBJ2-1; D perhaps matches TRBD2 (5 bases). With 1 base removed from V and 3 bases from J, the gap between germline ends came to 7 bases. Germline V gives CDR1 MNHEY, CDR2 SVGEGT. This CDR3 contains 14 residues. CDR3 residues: CASSYYGNYNEQFF. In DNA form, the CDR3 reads TGTGCCAGCAGTTACTACGGGAACTACAATGAGCAGTTCTTC.

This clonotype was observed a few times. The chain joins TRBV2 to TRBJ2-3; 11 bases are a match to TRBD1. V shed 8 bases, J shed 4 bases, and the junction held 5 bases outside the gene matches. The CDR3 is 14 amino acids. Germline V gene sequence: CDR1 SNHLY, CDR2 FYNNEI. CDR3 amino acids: CASCGQGAADTQYF. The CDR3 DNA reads TGTGCCAGCTGTGGACAGGGGGCGGCAGATACGCAGTATTTT.

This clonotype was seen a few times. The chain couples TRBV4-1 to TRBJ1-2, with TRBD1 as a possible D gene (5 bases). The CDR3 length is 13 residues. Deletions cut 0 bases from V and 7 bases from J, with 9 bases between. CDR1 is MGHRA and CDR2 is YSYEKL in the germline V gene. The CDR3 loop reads CASSQDPGFGYTF. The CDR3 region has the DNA TGCGCCAGCAGCCAAGATCCAGGGTTTGGCTACACCTTC.

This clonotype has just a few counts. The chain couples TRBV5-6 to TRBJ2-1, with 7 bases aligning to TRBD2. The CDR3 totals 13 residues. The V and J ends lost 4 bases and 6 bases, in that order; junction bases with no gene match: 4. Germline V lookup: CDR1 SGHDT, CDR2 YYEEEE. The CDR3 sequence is CASSPGGFNEQFF. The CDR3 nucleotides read TGTGCCAGCAGCCCGGGGGGATTCAATGAGCAGTTCTTC.

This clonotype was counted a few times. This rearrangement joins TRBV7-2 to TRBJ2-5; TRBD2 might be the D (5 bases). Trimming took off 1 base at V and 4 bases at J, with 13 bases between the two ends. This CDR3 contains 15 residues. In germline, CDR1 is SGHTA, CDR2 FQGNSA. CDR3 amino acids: CASSLVGSEGETQYF. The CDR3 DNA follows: TGTGCCAGCAGCTTAGTGGGGTCTGAGGGAGAGACCCAGTACTTC.

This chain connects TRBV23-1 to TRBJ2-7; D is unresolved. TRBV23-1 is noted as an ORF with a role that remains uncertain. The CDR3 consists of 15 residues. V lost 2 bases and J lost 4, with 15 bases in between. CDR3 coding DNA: TGCGCCAGCAGTCAAAAGTCAGTGCTAGGTTACGAGCAGTACGTC. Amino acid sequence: CASSQKSVLGYEQYV.

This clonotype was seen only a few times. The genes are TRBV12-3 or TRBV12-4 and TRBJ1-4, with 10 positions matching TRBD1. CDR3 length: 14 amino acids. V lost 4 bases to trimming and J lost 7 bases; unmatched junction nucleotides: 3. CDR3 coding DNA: TGTGCCAGCAGTTCCGGGACAGGGGTTGAAAAACTGTTTTTT. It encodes CASSSGTGVEKLFF.

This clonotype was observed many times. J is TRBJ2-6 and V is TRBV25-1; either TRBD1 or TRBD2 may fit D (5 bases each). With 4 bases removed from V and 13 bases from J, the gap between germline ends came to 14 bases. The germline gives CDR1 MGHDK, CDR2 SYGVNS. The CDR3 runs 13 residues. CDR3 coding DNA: TGTGCCAGCAGTGCCAGGACGGGGCCGGTCCTGACTTTC. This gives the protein CASSARTGPVLTF.